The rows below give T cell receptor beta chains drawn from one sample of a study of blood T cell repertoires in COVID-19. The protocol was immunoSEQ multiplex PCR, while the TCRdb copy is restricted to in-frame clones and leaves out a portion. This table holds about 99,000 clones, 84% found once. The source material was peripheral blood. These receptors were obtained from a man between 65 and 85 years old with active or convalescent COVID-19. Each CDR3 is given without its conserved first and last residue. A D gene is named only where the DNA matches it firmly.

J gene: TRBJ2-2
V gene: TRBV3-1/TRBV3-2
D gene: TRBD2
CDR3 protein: ASIPSGGSPGELF

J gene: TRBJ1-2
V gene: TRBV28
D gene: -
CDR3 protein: ASSSQGLGYGYT

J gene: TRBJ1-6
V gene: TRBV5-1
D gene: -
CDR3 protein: ASSVNGGQRYNSPLH

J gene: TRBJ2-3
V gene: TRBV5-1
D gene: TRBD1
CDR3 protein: ASSHSGTGTDTQY

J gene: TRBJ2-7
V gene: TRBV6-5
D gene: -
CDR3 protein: ASSLGDKTYEQY

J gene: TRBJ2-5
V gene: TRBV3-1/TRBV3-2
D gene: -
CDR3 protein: ASSRAAQETQY

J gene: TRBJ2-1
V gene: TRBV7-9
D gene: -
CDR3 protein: ASSLDSGDEQF

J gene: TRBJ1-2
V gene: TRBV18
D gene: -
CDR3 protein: ASSPSGSTVRGYT

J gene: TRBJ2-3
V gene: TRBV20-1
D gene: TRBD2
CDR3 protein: SASLAGGPGTDTQY

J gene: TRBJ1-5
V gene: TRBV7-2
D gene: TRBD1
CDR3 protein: ASSLVGQGYQPQH

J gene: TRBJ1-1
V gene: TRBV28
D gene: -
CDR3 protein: ASSIAKFTGLDTEAF

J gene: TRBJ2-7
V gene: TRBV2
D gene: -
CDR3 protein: ASSAPGLARSYEQY

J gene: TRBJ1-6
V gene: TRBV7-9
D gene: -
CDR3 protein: ASSPGQHSPLH

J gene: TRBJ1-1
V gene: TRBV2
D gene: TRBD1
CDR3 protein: ASRGTDLGSF

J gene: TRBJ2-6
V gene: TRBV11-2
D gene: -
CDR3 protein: ASSLDSSGANVLT

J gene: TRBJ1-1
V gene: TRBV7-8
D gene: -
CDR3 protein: ASSLAAAQPQITEAF

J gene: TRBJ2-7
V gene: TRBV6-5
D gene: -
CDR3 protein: ASREIQGYEQY

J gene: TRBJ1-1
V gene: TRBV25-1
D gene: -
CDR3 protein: ASTIGRDTEAF